Many counts were recorded for the clone carrying this T cell receptor (beta chain). Its specificity is unknown. This sample is drawn from a study of early T cells in non-severe SARS-CoV-2 infection. The overall study: Sequenced bulk RNA came from whole blood that was unsorted, and chains were unpaired. Points from the study as a whole: VDJdb matching favored anti-spike CD8 responses, missing private and CD4 specificities.

Individual cDNA molecules were tagged with unique molecular identifiers, the study reported. TCRdb analysed the 5' RACE reads with MiXCR anew, one entry per CDR3 protein. Among about 19,000 distinct CDR3 sequences listed, roughly 4.4% were seen once. The CDR3 loop spans 14 amino acids. From germline, CDR1 is DFQATT and CDR2 SNEGSKA (reference sequence). V lost 3 bases to trimming and J lost 4 bases; unmatched junction nucleotides: 5. The material sequenced was whole blood. This clonotype originated in an adult who was a healthcare worker with PCR-confirmed SARS-CoV-2 infection or an uninfected control (not recorded which). V and J are TRBV20-1 and TRBJ2-5; TRBD1 aligns across 10 bases. The CDR3 DNA is TGCAGTGCTAGGGGGACAGGGGCTATAGAGACCCAGTACTTC. Translated, it gives CSARGTGAIETQYF.